This T cell receptor beta chain came from a study of CDR3 diversity in severe acne. The CDR3 spans 14 residues. The germline gives CDR1 SGDLS, CDR2 YYNGEE. Regarding this clonotype: One end of the junction is discordant with germline, which a read error may explain.

TCRdb reanalysed the PCR reads using MiXCR and keeps one entry per CDR3 protein. The data contain 85,000 to 120,000 distinct CDR3 sequences, under 60% of them singletons. Sequenced sample: blood. The receptor's source is a male donor with acne. The rearrangement links TRBV9 to TRBJ1-6; perhaps TRBD1 as D (6 bases). The CDR3 DNA is TGTGCCAGCAGCGCACAGGGTTATAATCCACCCCTCCACTTT. Protein product: CASSAQGYNPPLHF.